A single sample gave rise to the 32 T cell receptor beta chains below, sequenced in a study of blood T cell repertoires in COVID-19. The assay was immunoSEQ multiplex PCR, and TCRdb's table has in-frame clones only and misses some. Among under 45,000 clones listed, 80% to 90% were seen once. The sequenced sample was peripheral blood. These receptors all stem from a middle-aged woman with acute or convalescent COVID-19.

V and J are TRBV9 and TRBJ1-4; D is unclear. CDR3 length: 14 amino acids. The germline V gene encodes CDR1 SGDLS and CDR2 YYNGEE. V dropped 1 base and J dropped 4 bases, with 8 bases sitting between them. The DNA for the CDR3 is TGTGCCAGCAGCGTATGGCGGGGTAATGAAAAACTGTTTTTT. This sequence encodes CASSVWRGNEKLFF. Together with reference TRBV9 and TRBJ1-4, the CDR3 gives the full variable domain: DSGVTQTPKHLITATGQRVTLRCSPRSGDLSVYWYQQSLDQGLQFLIQYYNGEERAKGNILERFSAQQFPDLHSELNLSSLELGDSALYFCASSVWRGNEKLFFGSGTQLSVL.

The rearrangement links TRBV18 to TRBJ1-2; D is uncertain. Germline CDR1 KGHSH, CDR2 LQKENI. Trimming shortened V by 6 bases and J by 0 bases, and 8 bases separated the two germline ends. The CDR3 is made up of 13 amino acids. DNA of the CDR3: TGTGCCAGCTCCCCCGGGACTAACTATGGCTACACCTTC. This codes for CASSPGTNYGYTF.

The V gene is TRBV29-1, the J gene TRBJ1-6; TRBD1 agrees at 11 bases. The germline V gene has CDR1 SQVTM and CDR2 ANQGSEA. V was clipped by 7 bases and J by 9 bases; unmatched bases: 5. This CDR3 region has 13 residues. CDR3 loop: CSAGTGGSSPLHF. In nucleotides, the CDR3 is TGCAGCGCAGGGACAGGGGGTTCTTCACCCCTCCACTTT.

The chain employs TRBV7-8 and TRBJ2-7; 9 nucleotides align to TRBD1. CDR1 and CDR2 from the germline V gene are SGHVS and FQNEAQ. After removal of 5 bases from V and 2 bases from J, the junction contained 7 bases not matched to a gene. The CDR3 spans 15 residues. CDR3: CASSRSGQGTYEQYF. CDR3 bases: TGTGCCAGCAGCCGTTCGGGACAGGGAACCTACGAGCAGTACTTC.

The rearrangement uses TRBV7-2 and TRBJ1-6, with D hard to call. Looked up from germline, CDR1 is SGHTA and CDR2 is FQGNSA. The CDR3 extends over 16 amino acids. With 0 bases removed from V and 4 bases from J, the gap between germline ends came to 10 bases. CDR3 sequence: CASSLAHSNYNSPLHF. CDR3 coding DNA: TGTGCCAGCAGCTTAGCTCATTCCAATTATAATTCACCCCTCCACTTT.

The chain employs TRBV4-1 and TRBJ2-5; D is perhaps TRBD1 (5 bases). Per germline, CDR1 MGHRA and CDR2 YSYEKL. Trimming left V 3 bases short and J 1 base short, with 15 bases between. The CDR3 runs to 16 residues. CDR3 region: CASSHPWGRAQETQYF. CDR3 nucleotide sequence: TGCGCCAGCAGCCATCCGTGGGGCAGGGCCCAAGAGACCCAGTACTTC.

The J gene is TRBJ1-2, the V gene TRBV5-4; D not resolved. Germline-derived CDR1 and CDR2 are SGHNT and YYREEE (reference sequence). This CDR3 is 12 amino acids long. Trimming cost V 3 bases and J 8 bases, with 11 bases left between them. CDR3 amino acids: CASSSDRRGYTF. In DNA form, the CDR3 reads TGTGCCAGCAGCTCAGATCGGCGGGGCTACACCTTC.

This rearrangement joins TRBV11-2 to TRBJ2-5; D unclear. Germline CDR1 SGHAT, CDR2 FQNNGV. Trimming pared 5 bases from V and 3 bases from J, leaving 7 bases between. The CDR3 has 12 residues. The CDR3 region has the DNA TGTGCCAGCAGCAGGCAGGAAGAGACCCAGTACTTC. It specifies CASSRQEETQYF.

This clone was observed once. The chain joins TRBV29-1 to TRBJ2-7, with 14 bases fitting TRBD2. V lost 5 bases to trimming and J lost 7 bases; unmatched junction nucleotides: 7. This CDR3 comprises 14 residues. Per the germline V gene, CDR1 is SQVTM and CDR2 is ANQGSEA. The chain's CDR3 is CSVLGLAGVGEQYF. CDR3 in DNA: TGCAGCGTTCTGGGACTAGCGGGAGTGGGAGAGCAGTACTTC.

The chain carries TRBV29-1 and TRBJ1-1, with D uncertain. CDR3 length: 14 residues. The germline gives CDR1 SQVTM, CDR2 ANQGSEA. V lost 4 bases to trimming and J lost 0 bases, with 12 bases between them. Here the CDR3 reads CSVVVQELNTEAFF. For the CDR3, the DNA is TGCAGCGTTGTGGTTCAGGAATTGAACACTGAAGCTTTCTTT.

This clone has just one count. The genes are TRBV12-3 or TRBV12-4 and TRBJ1-4, with a weak D call TRBD1 (5 bases). Trimming left V 5 bases short and J 3 bases short, with 7 bases between. The length of the CDR3 is 13 residues. The CDR3 here is CASSEQANEKLFF. CDR3 nucleotide sequence: TGTGCCAGCAGTGAACAGGCTAATGAAAAACTGTTTTTT.

V usage is TRBV7-2 and J usage is TRBJ1-3, with D perhaps matching TRBD1 (5 bases). The CDR3 consists of 15 residues. Germline-derived CDR1 and CDR2 are SGHTA and FQGNSA. Trimming left V 5 bases short and J 0 bases short, with 11 bases between. As DNA, the CDR3 is TGTGCCAGCAGCATCGGGGGGGGCTCTGGAAACACCATATATTTT. It codes for CASSIGGGSGNTIYF.

The chain employs TRBV2 and TRBJ2-7; D is possibly TRBD2 (6 bases). V gave up 3 bases and J gave up 0 bases, with 15 bases separating them. The CDR3 sequence is 16 residues long. Germline V gene data show CDR1 as SNHLY and CDR2 as FYNNEI. CDR3 region: CASSDLGDWSSYEQYF. The CDR3 nucleotides are TGTGCCAGCAGTGATCTGGGGGACTGGAGCTCCTACGAGCAGTACTTC.

The V and J genes are TRBV19 and TRBJ1-6; D possibly corresponds to TRBD1 (5 bases). Germline lookup yields CDR1 LNHDA and CDR2 SQIVND (reference sequence). V was shortened by 6 bases and J by 3 bases, with 12 bases between the two germline ends. The CDR3 consists of 15 residues. The CDR3 here is CASRLWGSYNSPLHF. The CDR3 DNA reads TGTGCCAGTAGGCTATGGGGCAGCTATAATTCACCCCTCCACTTT.

This rearrangement joins TRBV9 to TRBJ2-1; TRBD2 aligns across 12 bases. Looked up from germline, CDR1 is SGDLS and CDR2 is YYNGEE. The CDR3 contains 17 residues. V shed 1 base, J shed 4 bases, and the junction held 6 bases outside the gene matches. CDR3 sequence reads: CASSVFGTSGLYNEQFF. The CDR3 coding sequence is TGTGCCAGCAGCGTATTTGGGACTAGCGGGCTATACAATGAGCAGTTCTTC.

This chain uses TRBV4-1 with TRBJ1-3; D ambiguous. The germline CDR1 and CDR2 sequences are MGHRA and YSYEKL. The ends were cut back, 0 bases at V and 1 base at J, with 10 bases in the middle. The CDR3 covers 16 residues. The CDR3 DNA reads as TGCGCCAGCAGCCAAGATCCTACGAATTCTGGAAACACCATATATTTT. Protein product: CASSQDPTNSGNTIYF.

This clone was found a few times. The V and J genes are TRBV9 and TRBJ1-4; D is unresolved. The CDR3 consists of 15 residues. Germline-derived CDR1 and CDR2 are SGDLS and YYNGEE. V lost 1 base and J 8 bases, leaving 15 bases between the germline ends. CDR3 coding DNA: TGTGCCAGCAGCGTAAAGGCCCAAGGAGGAGAAAAACTGTTTTTT. It codes for CASSVKAQGGEKLFF.

The chain has TRBV19 and TRBJ1-4; D not certain. The germline V gene encodes CDR1 LNHDA and CDR2 SQIVND (reference sequence). The length of the CDR3 is 15 residues. Trimming removed 6 bases from V and 8 bases from J, with 19 bases in between. The CDR3 DNA reads as TGTGCCAGTAGCCCGTCCGGTCTTCGGGAAGAAAAACTGTTTTTT. Protein sequence: CASSPSGLREEKLFF.

This chain joins TRBV5-1 and TRBJ2-1, with D possibly matching TRBD1 (5 bases). The CDR3 runs to 21 residues. The V end was cut by 0 bases, the J end by 0 bases, with 25 bases between. Germline CDR1 is SGHRS and CDR2 is YFSETQ. The CDR3 sequence is CASSLGYRHLGPGSSYNEQFF. DNA for the CDR3: TGCGCCAGCAGCTTGGGATATCGCCACCTGGGGCCCGGTAGCTCCTACAATGAGCAGTTCTTC.

The chain couples TRBV6-6 to TRBJ1-5; D is perhaps TRBD1 (6 bases). The CDR3 runs to 13 residues. The V and J ends lost 5 bases and 6 bases respectively, with 11 bases between them. Germline V lookup: CDR1 MNHNY, CDR2 SVGAGI (reference sequence). CDR3 sequence: CASSPGVAQPQHF. As DNA, the CDR3 is TGTGCCAGCAGTCCAGGGGTGGCTCAGCCCCAGCATTTT.

The chain couples TRBV3-1 (or the pseudogene TRBV3-2) to TRBJ1-1; D is unresolved. The ends were cut back, 6 bases at V and 5 bases at J, with 16 bases in the middle. Germline CDR1 LGHDT, CDR2 YNNKEL (reference sequence). The CDR3 length is 14 residues. CDR3 residues: CASSFGGLGTEAFF. The CDR3 DNA sequence: TGTGCCAGCAGTTTCGGAGGCTTAGGGACTGAAGCTTTCTTT.

The V call is TRBV5-1, the J call TRBJ1-4; the match to TRBD1 covers 7 bases. J lost 5 bases, V lost 2 bases, and 3 bases had no gene match. The CDR3 length is 14 residues. From germline, CDR1 is SGHRS and CDR2 YFSETQ. CDR3 sequence (DNA): TGCGCCAGCAGCTTCGACAGGGCGAATGAAAAACTGTTTTTT. Amino acids: CASSFDRANEKLFF.

CDR3 amino acids: CASSPLGQLNTEAFF. The CDR3 nucleotides read TGTGCCAGCAGCCCCCTCGGACAGCTAAACACTGAAGCTTTCTTT. This chain connects TRBV7-3 to TRBJ1-1; tentatively, D is TRBD1 (6 bases). CDR3 length equals 15 residues. The V gene lost 5 bases and the J gene lost 2 bases, with 15 bases spanning the gap. Germline V gene data show CDR1 as SGHTA and CDR2 as FQGTGA. The variable domain in full, completed from reference TRBV7-3 and TRBJ1-1, reads GAGVSQTPSNKVTEKGKYVELRCDPISGHTALYWYRQSLGQGPEFLIYFQGTGAADDSGLPNDRFFAVRPEGSVSTLKIQRTERGDSAVYLCASSPLGQLNTEAFFGQGTRLTVV.

The chain uses TRBV9 and TRBJ2-3; TRBD2 might be the D (6 bases). The CDR3 is 15 amino acids. V dropped 1 base and J dropped 5 bases, with 14 bases sitting between them. Germline CDR1 SGDLS, CDR2 YYNGEE. The CDR3 region has the DNA TGTGCCAGCAGCGTATGGGACTCTTCTGTAGATACGCAGTATTTT. Its translation: CASSVWDSSVDTQYF.

V gene TRBV4-1 combines with J gene TRBJ2-7; the match to TRBD1 covers 10 bases. The CDR3 consists of 15 residues. The germline gives CDR1 MGHRA, CDR2 YSYEKL. After removal of 5 bases from V and 0 bases from J, the junction contained 4 bases not matched to a gene. This CDR3 is CASSYGTGASYEQYF. DNA for the CDR3: TGCGCCAGCAGCTATGGGACAGGGGCCTCCTACGAGCAGTACTTC.

The chain couples TRBV5-1 to TRBJ2-7; the D gene is possibly TRBD1 (5 bases). CDR3 length equals 15 residues. V lost 0 bases and J lost 4, with 14 bases in between. CDR1 SGHRS and CDR2 YFSETQ come from the germline V gene. This CDR3 is CASSLEQVERYEQYF. The CDR3 coding sequence is TGCGCCAGCAGCTTGGAACAGGTGGAGAGGTACGAGCAGTACTTC.

The CDR3 region is CAWSVDRGAGELFF. The CDR3, as DNA: TGTGCCTGGAGTGTAGACAGGGGGGCCGGGGAGCTGTTTTTT. The chain has TRBV30 and TRBJ2-2, with TRBD1 matching 9 bases. The CDR3 sequence is 14 residues long. In germline, CDR1 is GTSNPN, CDR2 SVGIG (reference sequence). The junction had 2 bases not matched to a gene; V was cut back by 0 bases and J by 6 bases.

The rearrangement uses TRBV19 and TRBJ1-5; D possibly corresponds to TRBD1 (5 bases). Germline values: CDR1 LNHDA, CDR2 SQIVND (reference sequence). Trimming pared 8 bases from V and 1 base from J, leaving 12 bases between. The CDR3 spans 14 residues. The CDR3 nucleotides read TGTGCCAGTGCGGGGGACTGGAGCAATCAGCCCCAGCATTTT. This codes for CASAGDWSNQPQHF.

The chain is built from TRBV28 and TRBJ1-6, with a weak D call TRBD1 (6 bases). In germline, CDR1 is MDHEN, CDR2 SYDVKM. The CDR3 totals 15 residues. V was trimmed by 8 bases and J by 7 bases, leaving 18 bases between them. The CDR3 coding sequence is TGTGCCAGCCTAGACAGGATGGGGAAAAATTCACCCCTCCACTTT. Its translation is CASLDRMGKNSPLHF.

This sequence joins TRBV5-6 and TRBJ2-7; 7 bases fit TRBD1. V shed 5 bases, J shed 6 bases, and the junction held 11 bases outside the gene matches. Per germline, CDR1 SGHDT and CDR2 YYEEEE. CDR3 size: 14 residues. As DNA, the CDR3 is TGTGCCAGCAGTCCGGGACAGAACATATTCGAGCAGTACTTC. Translated: CASSPGQNIFEQYF.

The V gene is TRBV19, the J gene TRBJ1-1; D ambiguous. The V and J ends lost 1 base and 0 bases respectively, with 12 bases between them. Germline CDR1 reads LNHDA; CDR2 reads SQIVND (reference sequence). The CDR3 consists of 16 residues. Here the CDR3 DNA reads TGTGCCAGTAGTATAGTGCCTCAGGCTGTGAACACTGAAGCTTTCTTT. This sequence encodes CASSIVPQAVNTEAFF. The full variable domain, rest sourced from reference TRBV19 and TRBJ1-1, is DGGITQSPKYLFRKEGQNVTLSCEQNLNHDAMYWYRQDPGQGLRLIYYSQIVNDFQKGDIAEGYSVSREKKESFPLTVTSAQKNPTAFYLCASSIVPQAVNTEAFFGQGTRLTVV.

The CDR3 here is CASSSGTGNTEAFF. The DNA for the CDR3 is TGTGCCAGCAGTTCCGGGACAGGGAACACTGAAGCTTTCTTT. The chain links TRBV5-4 to TRBJ1-1, with TRBD1 matching 8 bases. Unmatched junction bases numbered 4, after V lost 5 bases and J lost 1 base. Looked up from germline, CDR1 is SGHNT and CDR2 is YYREEE (reference sequence). The CDR3 is 14 residues long.